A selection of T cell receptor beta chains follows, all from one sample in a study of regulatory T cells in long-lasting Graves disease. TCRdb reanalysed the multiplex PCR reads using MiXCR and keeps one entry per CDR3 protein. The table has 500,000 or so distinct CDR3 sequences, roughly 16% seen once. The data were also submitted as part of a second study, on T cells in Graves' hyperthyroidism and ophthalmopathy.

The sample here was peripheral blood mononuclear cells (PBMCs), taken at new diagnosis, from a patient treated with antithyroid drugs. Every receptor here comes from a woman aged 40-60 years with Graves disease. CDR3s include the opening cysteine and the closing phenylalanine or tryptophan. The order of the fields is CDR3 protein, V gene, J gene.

CDR3aa: CLGASGNNEQFF
v_gene: TRBV29-1
j_gene: TRBJ2-1

CDR3aa: CASSLPGPNNEQFF
v_gene: TRBV7-9
j_gene: TRBJ2-1

CDR3aa: CASSLGTPISGANVLTF
v_gene: TRBV11-2
j_gene: TRBJ2-6

CDR3aa: CASSLGQGIDGYTF
v_gene: TRBV2
j_gene: TRBJ1-2

CDR3aa: CASSTDRSSEQYF
v_gene: TRBV4-1
j_gene: TRBJ2-7

CDR3aa: CATWGGGFPYEQYF
v_gene: TRBV28
j_gene: TRBJ2-7

CDR3aa: CSARSHRGGVDTIYF
v_gene: TRBV20-1
j_gene: TRBJ1-3

CDR3aa: CSAGGQGYNSPLHF
v_gene: TRBV20-1
j_gene: TRBJ1-6

CDR3aa: CSATRQSQETQYF
v_gene: TRBV20-1
j_gene: TRBJ2-5

CDR3aa: CASGDRLNQPQHF
v_gene: TRBV6-1
j_gene: TRBJ1-5

CDR3aa: CASRGGANVLTF
v_gene: TRBV27
j_gene: TRBJ2-6

CDR3aa: CASSPRPTGIENEQFF
v_gene: TRBV9
j_gene: .

CDR3aa: CASSQDPPGSSYNEQFF
v_gene: TRBV3-1
j_gene: TRBJ2-1

CDR3aa: CASSMAHPTDTQYF
v_gene: TRBV19
j_gene: TRBJ2-3

CDR3aa: CASSERSGALGTDTQYF
v_gene: TRBV2
j_gene: TRBJ2-3

CDR3aa: CASSVGLLYSYEQYF
v_gene: TRBV9
j_gene: TRBJ2-7

CDR3aa: CASSEKRGVVTNTIYF
v_gene: TRBV6-2/TRBV6-3
j_gene: TRBJ1-3

CDR3aa: CSAIILPSTHSLIGYEQYF
v_gene: TRBV20-1
j_gene: TRBJ2-7

CDR3aa: CASSLDKGEQFF
v_gene: TRBV11-2
j_gene: TRBJ2-1

CDR3aa: CASGQGRVSNTEAFF
v_gene: TRBV16
j_gene: TRBJ1-1

CDR3aa: CASSQDWSTDTQYF
v_gene: TRBV14
j_gene: TRBJ2-3

CDR3aa: CASSPLGLAPYEQYF
v_gene: TRBV11-3
j_gene: TRBJ2-7

CDR3aa: CASSYGGSQPQHF
v_gene: TRBV6-2/TRBV6-3
j_gene: TRBJ1-5

CDR3aa: CASSLAGGPGETQYF
v_gene: TRBV12-3/TRBV12-4
j_gene: TRBJ2-5

CDR3aa: CASSLIGDPYEQYF
v_gene: TRBV28
j_gene: TRBJ2-7

CDR3aa: CASSLRLGRIKETQYF
v_gene: TRBV5-6
j_gene: TRBJ2-5

CDR3aa: CAIGGTGRDTQYF
v_gene: TRBV10-3
j_gene: TRBJ2-3

CDR3aa: CASSARLTGLQFF
v_gene: TRBV12-3/TRBV12-4
j_gene: TRBJ2-1

CDR3aa: CASSTTTGQQETQYF
v_gene: TRBV3-1
j_gene: .

CDR3aa: CASSLVLGENTEAFF
v_gene: TRBV11-2
j_gene: TRBJ1-1

CDR3aa: CASTVGGSEAFF
v_gene: TRBV12-3/TRBV12-4
j_gene: TRBJ1-1

CDR3aa: CASSMGQGVGEKLFF
v_gene: TRBV19
j_gene: TRBJ1-4

CDR3aa: CASREWGQLNTEAFF
v_gene: TRBV6-1
j_gene: TRBJ1-1

CDR3aa: CASSLGTGGEGYTF
v_gene: TRBV5-1
j_gene: TRBJ1-2

CDR3aa: CASRATGLTDYGYTF
v_gene: TRBV4-1
j_gene: TRBJ1-2

CDR3aa: CASSGWTDLEQYF
v_gene: TRBV5-4
j_gene: TRBJ2-7

CDR3aa: CASHPAGTYGYTF
v_gene: TRBV6-1
j_gene: TRBJ1-2

CDR3aa: CAISEGIVTEAFF
v_gene: TRBV10-3
j_gene: TRBJ1-1

CDR3aa: CASSEEGTGGSPLHF
v_gene: TRBV2
j_gene: TRBJ1-6

CDR3aa: CASIQPPTDTQYF
v_gene: TRBV6-1
j_gene: TRBJ2-3